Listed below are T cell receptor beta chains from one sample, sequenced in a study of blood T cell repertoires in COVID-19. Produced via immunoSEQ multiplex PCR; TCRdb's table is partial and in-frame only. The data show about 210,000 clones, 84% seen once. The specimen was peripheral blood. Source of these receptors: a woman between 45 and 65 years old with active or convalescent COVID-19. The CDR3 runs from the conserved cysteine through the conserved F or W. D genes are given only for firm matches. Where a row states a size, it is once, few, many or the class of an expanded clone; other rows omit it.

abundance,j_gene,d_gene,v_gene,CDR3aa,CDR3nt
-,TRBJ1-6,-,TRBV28,CASSIPGDNSPLHF,TGTGCCAGCTCAATCCCAGGCGATAATTCACCCCTCCACTTT
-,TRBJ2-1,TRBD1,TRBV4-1,CASRPGTGTYNEQFF,TGCGCCAGCAGGCCCGGGACAGGGACCTACAATGAGCAGTTCTTC
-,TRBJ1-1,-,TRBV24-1,CATSGGRGAADTEAFF,TGTGCCACCAGTGGTGGTCGGGGAGCGGCGGACACTGAAGCTTTCTTT
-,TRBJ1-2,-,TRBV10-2,CASSEGRGDYGYTF,TGCGCCAGCAGTGAGGGTCGGGGGGACTATGGCTACACCTTC
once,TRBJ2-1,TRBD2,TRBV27,CASSLSGLAGFNEQFF,TGTGCCAGCAGTTTATCGGGACTAGCGGGATTCAATGAGCAGTTCTTC
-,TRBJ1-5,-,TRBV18,CASSPGGETNQPQHF,TGTGCCAGCTCACCGGGGGGAGAGACCAATCAGCCCCAGCATTTT
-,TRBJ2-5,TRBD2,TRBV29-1,CSVRTSGGGWETQYF,TGCAGCGTAAGGACTAGCGGGGGGGGCTGGGAGACCCAGTACTTC
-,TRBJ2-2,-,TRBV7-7,CASSLVLGQDTGELFF,TGTGCCAGCAGCTTAGTTCTGGGGCAGGACACCGGGGAGCTGTTTTTT
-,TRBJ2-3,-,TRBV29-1,CSVDRSSTDTQYF,TGCAGCGTTGACAGATCTAGCACAGATACGCAGTATTTT
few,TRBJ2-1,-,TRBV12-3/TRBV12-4,CASSPSVNEQFF,TGTGCCAGCAGTCCCTCTGTCAATGAGCAGTTCTTC
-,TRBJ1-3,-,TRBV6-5,CASRFLTASGNTIYF,TGTGCCAGCAGGTTTCTGACAGCCTCTGGAAACACCATATATTTT
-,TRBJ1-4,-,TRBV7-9,CASSATEPTNEKLFF,TGTGCCAGCAGCGCGACAGAGCCAACTAATGAAAAACTGTTTTTT
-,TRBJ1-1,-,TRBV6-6,CASMRVNTEAFF,TGTGCCAGTATGCGGGTTAACACTGAAGCTTTCTTT
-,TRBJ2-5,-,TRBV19,CASSSGGPQETQYF,TGTGCCAGTAGTAGCGGGGGCCCCCAAGAGACCCAGTACTTC
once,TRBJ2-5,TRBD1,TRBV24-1,CATSDLDRVGTQYF,TGTGCCACCAGTGACCTGGACAGGGTCGGGACCCAGTACTTC
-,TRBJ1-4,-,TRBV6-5,CASSHRAPEKLFF,TGTGCCAGCAGTCACAGGGCTCCTGAAAAACTGTTTTTT
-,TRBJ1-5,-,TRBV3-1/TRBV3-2,CASSQERRGQPQHF,TGTGCCAGCAGCCAAGAGAGGCGCGGTCAGCCCCAGCATTTT
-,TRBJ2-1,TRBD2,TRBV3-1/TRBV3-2,CASTPQYRTSDEQFF,TGTGCCAGCACCCCCCAGTATAGGACTAGCGATGAGCAGTTCTTC
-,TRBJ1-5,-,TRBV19,CASSIIGVNQPQHF,TGTGCCAGTAGTATTATCGGGGTAAATCAGCCCCAGCATTTT
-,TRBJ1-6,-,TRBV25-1,CASSEWAGANSPLHF,TGTGCCAGCAGTGAATGGGCAGGGGCTAATTCACCCCTCCACTTT
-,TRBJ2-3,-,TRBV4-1,CASSQDLTAAGDTQYF,TGCGCCAGCAGCCAAGATCTTACCGCCGCGGGAGATACGCAGTATTTT
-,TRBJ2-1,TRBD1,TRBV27,CASRRTGSYSEQFF,TGTGCCAGCAGGCGGACAGGGTCTTATAGTGAGCAGTTCTTC
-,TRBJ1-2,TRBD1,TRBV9,CASSATGEIDGYTF,TGTGCCAGCAGCGCCACAGGGGAAATCGATGGCTACACCTTC
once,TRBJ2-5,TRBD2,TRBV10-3,CAISVLAGGRETQYF,TGTGCCATCAGTGTACTAGCGGGAGGGCGAGAGACCCAGTACTTC
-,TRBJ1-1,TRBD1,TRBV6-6,CASSQPSSGGTEAFF,TGTGCCAGCAGTCAACCGTCCTCAGGGGGAACTGAAGCTTTCTTT
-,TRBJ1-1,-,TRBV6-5,CASSYRGGEAFF,TGTGCCAGCAGTTACCGGGGAGGTGAAGCTTTCTTT
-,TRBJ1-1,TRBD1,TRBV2,CASRTTGKGTEAFF,TGTGCCAGCAGGACGACAGGGAAGGGGACTGAAGCTTTCTTT
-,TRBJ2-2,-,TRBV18,CASSRDRDTGELFF,TGTGCCAGCTCACGAGACAGAGACACCGGGGAGCTGTTTTTT
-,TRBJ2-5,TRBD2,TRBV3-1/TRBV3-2,CASSRRTSGGRETQYF,TGTGCCAGCAGCCGAAGGACTAGCGGGGGACGGGAGACCCAGTACTTC
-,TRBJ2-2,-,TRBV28,CASSPGGAENTGELFF,TGTGCCAGCAGCCCTGGGGGGGCGGAGAACACCGGGGAGCTGTTTTTT